A selection of T cell receptor beta chains follows, all from one sample in a study of blood T cell repertoires in COVID-19. TCRdb's table, derived via immunoSEQ multiplex PCR, lists solely in-frame clones and lacks some. The profile shows about 140,000 clones, 65% to 85% of them singletons. The sequenced material came from peripheral blood. These receptors all come from a woman aged 60-75 years with acute or convalescent COVID-19. Each CDR3 is given with its conserved first and last residue. A D gene is named only where the DNA matches it firmly. Size is omitted from some rows. Given values are once, few, many or a class for expanded clones.

J gene,D gene,clone size,V gene,CDR3 protein,CDR3 DNA
TRBJ2-1,NA,NA,TRBV28,CASSFLEYEQFF,TGTGCCAGCAGTTTCCTCGAGTATGAGCAGTTCTTC
TRBJ2-3,TRBD2,NA,TRBV3-1/TRBV3-2,CASSHSFGLAGGRQYF,TGTGCCAGCAGCCATTCCTTCGGACTAGCGGGAGGCAGGCAGTATTTT
TRBJ1-2,NA,NA,TRBV6-5,CASRDDLRGYTF,TGTGCCAGCAGGGATGACTTACGTGGCTACACCTTC
TRBJ1-1,TRBD1,NA,TRBV5-1,CASSAGQGGRDWAFF,TGCGCCAGCAGCGCAGGACAGGGCGGAAGGGATTGGGCTTTCTTT
TRBJ2-7,NA,few,TRBV5-8,CASSLSGNEQYF,TGTGCCAGCAGCTTATCAGGGAACGAGCAGTACTTC
TRBJ1-2,TRBD1,few,TRBV28,CASGKGQTRLNYGYTF,TGTGCCAGCGGCAAGGGACAGACCAGACTGAACTATGGCTACACCTTC
TRBJ2-2,TRBD2,few,TRBV2,CASSDSAGGFTGELFF,TGTGCCAGCAGTGATTCTGCGGGAGGGTTCACCGGGGAGCTGTTTTTT
TRBJ2-3,NA,NA,TRBV5-1,CASSLTSYTDTQYF,TGCGCCAGCAGCTTGACTAGTTATACAGATACGCAGTATTTT
TRBJ1-5,NA,NA,TRBV12-2,CASRSPGGRNQPQHF,TGTGCAAGTCGCTCCCCAGGGGGCAGGAATCAGCCCCAGCATTTT
TRBJ1-2,TRBD1,once,TRBV3-1/TRBV3-2,CASKPSGQGSYGYTF,TGTGCCAGCAAGCCCTCGGGACAGGGGTCCTATGGCTACACCTTC
TRBJ2-7,NA,NA,TRBV7-2,CASRQTRWSYEQYF,TGTGCCAGCAGACAAACGCGGTGGTCCTACGAGCAGTACTTC
TRBJ1-2,NA,NA,TRBV10-3,CAISESYSYYGYTF,TGTGCCATCAGTGAGTCGTATTCCTACTATGGCTACACCTTC
TRBJ2-7,TRBD2,NA,TRBV7-2,CASSLFAAGGYEQYF,TGTGCCAGCAGCTTATTCGCAGCGGGAGGTTACGAGCAGTACTTC
TRBJ1-6,NA,NA,TRBV5-8,CASSLRSRVNSPLHF,TGTGCCAGCAGCTTGAGGAGCAGGGTAAATTCACCCCTCCACTTT
TRBJ2-7,TRBD2,NA,TRBV5-1,CASSLDPGLTSYEQYF,TGCGCCAGCAGCTTGGACCCGGGACTAACCTCCTACGAGCAGTACTTC
TRBJ1-5,TRBD1,NA,TRBV19,CASSIVRDRRQPQHF,TGTGCCAGTAGTATAGTCCGGGACAGGAGGCAGCCCCAGCATTTT
TRBJ1-2,NA,NA,TRBV5-1,CASSLEGTISGYTF,TGCGCCAGCAGCTTGGAGGGGACAATCTCTGGCTACACCTTC
TRBJ2-5,NA,few,TRBV19,CASSSGIRAGETQYF,TGTGCCAGTAGTTCGGGGATCCGAGCGGGAGAGACCCAGTACTTC
TRBJ2-3,TRBD2,NA,TRBV19,CASSKGSGTGSTDTQYF,TGTGCCAGTAGTAAGGGTAGCGGGACGGGGAGCACAGATACGCAGTATTTT
TRBJ1-2,NA,NA,TRBV2,CASSEMGGRYGYTF,TGTGCCAGCAGTGAAATGGGAGGGCGCTATGGCTACACCTTC